This T cell receptor beta chain was found in a study of blood T cell repertoires in COVID-19. The study drew participants aged about 18 to 89 years from approximately 23 US areas. Which cohort a participant joined came from the clinical history participants gave. Profiling relied on immunoSEQ multiplex PCR, and the TCRdb table lists in-frame clones only, not all of them. The data show hundreds of thousands of clones, with 87% seen just once and 2.5% to 3% held by the top ten. V lost 5 bases and J lost 3; bases outside the gene matches: 8. Germline CDR1 ENHRY, CDR2 SYGVKD. This CDR3 has 15 residues. The chain is built from TRBV10-3 and TRBJ2-5; 8 nucleotides match TRBD2. The sequenced sample consisted of PBMCs or T cells enriched from blood (not recorded which). This receptor was taken from a woman in her twenties or thirties with acute COVID-19. Here the CDR3 DNA reads TGTGCCATCAGTCCCTCAAGTAGCGGGAAAGAGACCCAGTACTTC. As protein: CAISPSSSGKETQYF.